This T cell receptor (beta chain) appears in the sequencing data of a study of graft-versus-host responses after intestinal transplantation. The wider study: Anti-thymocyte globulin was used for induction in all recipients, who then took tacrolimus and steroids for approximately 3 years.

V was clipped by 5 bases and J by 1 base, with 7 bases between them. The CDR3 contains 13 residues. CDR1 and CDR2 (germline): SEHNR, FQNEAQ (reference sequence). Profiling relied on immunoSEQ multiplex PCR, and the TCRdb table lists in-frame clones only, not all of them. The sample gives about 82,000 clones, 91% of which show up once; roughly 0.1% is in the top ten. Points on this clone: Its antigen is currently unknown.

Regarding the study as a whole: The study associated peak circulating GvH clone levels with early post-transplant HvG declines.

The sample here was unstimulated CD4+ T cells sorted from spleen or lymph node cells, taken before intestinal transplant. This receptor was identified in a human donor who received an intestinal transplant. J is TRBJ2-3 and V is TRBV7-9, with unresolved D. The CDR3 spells CASSHPGTDTQYF. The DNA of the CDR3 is TGTGCCAGCAGCCACCCGGGCACAGATACGCAGTATTTT.